A selection of T cell receptor beta chains follows, all from one sample in a study of shared clonotypes between healthy human individuals. Profiling relied on immunoSEQ multiplex PCR, and the TCRdb table lists in-frame clones only, not all of them. The repertoire holds about 2.3 million clones, roughly 92% seen once, with about 0.41% in the top ten. Sample: naive CD4+ T cells from PBMCs. These receptors all come from a young man in good health. Some clones in this sample may be carry-over from other donors' samples. The CDR3 runs from the conserved cysteine through the conserved F or W. Each record gives: D gene, J gene, V gene, clone size, CDR3 DNA, CDR3 protein. A D gene is named only where the DNA matches it firmly. Clone size is stated in some rows and not others, as once, few, many or a class when expanded.

D gene: .; J gene: TRBJ1-2; V gene: TRBV18; clone size: .; CDR3 DNA: TGTGCCAGCTCTCCCAGGGGCACTGCTAACTATGGCTACACCTTC; CDR3 protein: CASSPRGTANYGYTF
D gene: TRBD2; J gene: TRBJ2-1; V gene: TRBV11-3; clone size: .; CDR3 DNA: TGTGCCAGCAGCTTATCTTGGACTAGCGGCTACAATGAGCAGTTCTTC; CDR3 protein: CASSLSWTSGYNEQFF
D gene: .; J gene: TRBJ2-4; V gene: TRBV28; clone size: .; CDR3 DNA: TGTGCCAGCAGTTTTGTTCAGACAGGACCCCGAAACATTCAGTACTTC; CDR3 protein: CASSFVQTGPRNIQYF
D gene: TRBD2; J gene: TRBJ2-1; V gene: TRBV7-9; clone size: .; CDR3 DNA: TGTGCCAGCAGTCCCGGGACTAGTTGGAATGAGCAGTTCTTC; CDR3 protein: CASSPGTSWNEQFF
D gene: TRBD1; J gene: TRBJ1-3; V gene: TRBV11-3; clone size: .; CDR3 DNA: TGTGCCAGCAGCGACAGGGCTGGAAACACCATATATTTT; CDR3 protein: CASSDRAGNTIYF
D gene: .; J gene: TRBJ1-2; V gene: TRBV6-6; clone size: .; CDR3 DNA: TGTGCCAGCAGTCCTTCCAGGGGAAGGGGCTATGGCTACACCTTC; CDR3 protein: CASSPSRGRGYGYTF
D gene: TRBD2; J gene: TRBJ2-3; V gene: TRBV5-1; clone size: .; CDR3 DNA: TGCGCCAGCAGCCGTGGCCTAGCGGGAGGAGATACGCAGTATTTT; CDR3 protein: CASSRGLAGGDTQYF
D gene: TRBD1; J gene: TRBJ1-1; V gene: TRBV4-1; clone size: .; CDR3 DNA: TGCGCCAGCAGCCAACCGGGACAGCTTAACACTGAAGCTTTCTTT; CDR3 protein: CASSQPGQLNTEAFF
D gene: .; J gene: TRBJ2-7; V gene: TRBV19; clone size: .; CDR3 DNA: TGTGCCAGTAGTATATTACGCGGACCTGAGTGGGAGCAGTACTTC; CDR3 protein: CASSILRGPEWEQYF
D gene: TRBD2; J gene: TRBJ2-7; V gene: TRBV28; clone size: .; CDR3 DNA: TGTGCCAGCAGGGTAACTAGCGGCAGCTCCTACGAGCAGTACTTC; CDR3 protein: CASRVTSGSSYEQYF
D gene: TRBD1; J gene: TRBJ2-1; V gene: TRBV5-1; clone size: .; CDR3 DNA: TGCGCCAGCAGCTTGGCCAGGGGGACCACCGTCCGTGAGCAGTTCTTC; CDR3 protein: CASSLARGTTVREQFF
D gene: .; J gene: TRBJ2-7; V gene: TRBV28; clone size: .; CDR3 DNA: TGTGCCAGCAGTCTACAGGGTCACGAGCAGTACTTC; CDR3 protein: CASSLQGHEQYF
D gene: TRBD1; J gene: TRBJ1-4; V gene: TRBV19; clone size: .; CDR3 DNA: TGTGCCAGTAGTATGGGACAGACAACTAATGAAAAACTGTTTTTT; CDR3 protein: CASSMGQTTNEKLFF
D gene: .; J gene: TRBJ1-1; V gene: TRBV10-3; clone size: .; CDR3 DNA: TGTGCCATCAGTGGCCCCAAGAACACTGAAGCTTTCTTT; CDR3 protein: CAISGPKNTEAFF
D gene: TRBD2; J gene: TRBJ2-5; V gene: TRBV7-2; clone size: .; CDR3 DNA: TGTGCCAGCAGCTTATTGGGGGGGGGCCAAGAGACCCAGTACTTC; CDR3 protein: CASSLLGGGQETQYF
D gene: .; J gene: TRBJ1-1; V gene: TRBV7-3; clone size: .; CDR3 DNA: TGTGCCAGCAAGCGGGAAATGAACACTGAAGCTTTCTTT; CDR3 protein: CASKREMNTEAFF
D gene: TRBD2; J gene: TRBJ2-1; V gene: TRBV27; clone size: .; CDR3 DNA: TGTGCCAGCAGTTTATCGTGGGCGGGAGCTGGGAATGAGCAGTTCTTC; CDR3 protein: CASSLSWAGAGNEQFF
D gene: .; J gene: TRBJ1-2; V gene: TRBV27; clone size: .; CDR3 DNA: TGTGCCAGCAGCTACAGGCGGGGGGGGTATGGCTACACCTTC; CDR3 protein: CASSYRRGGYGYTF
D gene: .; J gene: TRBJ1-3; V gene: TRBV27; clone size: .; CDR3 DNA: TGTGCCAGCAGTTTCTTCGGGGGAAACACCATATATTTT; CDR3 protein: CASSFFGGNTIYF
D gene: .; J gene: TRBJ2-3; V gene: TRBV7-2; clone size: .; CDR3 DNA: TGTGCCAGCACGCCCTCTCGGGCGCTCACAGATACGCAGTATTTT; CDR3 protein: CASTPSRALTDTQYF
D gene: TRBD2; J gene: TRBJ2-2; V gene: TRBV30; clone size: once; CDR3 DNA: TGTGCCTGGAGTGCAGTAGCGGGAGGGCCGGCCGGGGAGCTGTTTTTT; CDR3 protein: CAWSAVAGGPAGELFF
D gene: TRBD1; J gene: TRBJ1-2; V gene: TRBV30; clone size: .; CDR3 DNA: TGTGCCTGGAGCGGACAGGGGGCGCGTGGCTACACCTTC; CDR3 protein: CAWSGQGARGYTF
D gene: .; J gene: TRBJ2-6; V gene: TRBV5-3; clone size: .; CDR3 DNA: TGTGCCAGAAGTTTGCCCAGAATGGTCTCTGGGGCCAACGTCCTGACTTTC; CDR3 protein: CARSLPRMVSGANVLTF
D gene: TRBD2; J gene: TRBJ2-5; V gene: TRBV5-1; clone size: .; CDR3 DNA: TGCGCCAGCAGCTCCTCTGGCGGGAGTCATGAGACCCAGTACTTC; CDR3 protein: CASSSSGGSHETQYF
D gene: .; J gene: TRBJ2-7; V gene: TRBV20-1; clone size: .; CDR3 DNA: TGCAGTGCTCTCAGCCTTTACGAGCAGTACTTC; CDR3 protein: CSALSLYEQYF
D gene: TRBD2; J gene: TRBJ2-3; V gene: TRBV6-5; clone size: .; CDR3 DNA: TGTGCCAGCAGTTACCGAGCGGGAGCCACAGATACGCAGTATTTT; CDR3 protein: CASSYRAGATDTQYF
D gene: TRBD1; J gene: TRBJ2-1; V gene: TRBV10-3; clone size: .; CDR3 DNA: TGTGCCATCAGTCAGGACAGGAGACTAATCAATGAGCAGTTCTTC; CDR3 protein: CAISQDRRLINEQFF
D gene: .; J gene: TRBJ2-7; V gene: TRBV7-6; clone size: .; CDR3 DNA: TGTGCCAGCAGCTTAGGGGACTCTAGAGGCGACCTCTCCTACGAGCAGTACTTC; CDR3 protein: CASSLGDSRGDLSYEQYF
D gene: .; J gene: TRBJ2-1; V gene: TRBV6-1; clone size: .; CDR3 DNA: TGTGCCAGCAGCCAGGACATCAATGAGCAGTTCTTC; CDR3 protein: CASSQDINEQFF
D gene: .; J gene: TRBJ2-7; V gene: TRBV19; clone size: .; CDR3 DNA: TGTGCCAGTAGTATAGAGCCAGGGTACGAGCAGTACTTC; CDR3 protein: CASSIEPGYEQYF
D gene: TRBD1; J gene: TRBJ2-2; V gene: TRBV11-3; clone size: .; CDR3 DNA: TGTGCCAGCAGCTTAGACGGGACAGGGTCCCCCGGGGAGCTGTTTTTT; CDR3 protein: CASSLDGTGSPGELFF
D gene: .; J gene: TRBJ1-6; V gene: TRBV30; clone size: .; CDR3 DNA: TGTGCCTGGAGTGTCAAACAGGGCCGTTCACCCCTCCACTTT; CDR3 protein: CAWSVKQGRSPLHF